This entry features one TCR beta chain sequence. Antigen specificity is unknown. The data stem from a study of graft-versus-host responses after intestinal transplantation. In the study overall: Multivisceral, liver-intestinal, or isolated intestinal transplants were given to recipients. After anti-thymocyte globulin induction, recipients took tacrolimus and steroids for three to four years.

Study findings and constraints: GvH clones were identified in recipient marrow, with some first appearing in ileum or blood.

Using immunoSEQ multiplex PCR, the repertoire was profiled, and TCRdb retains in-frame clones only, with some absent. The sample has over 55,000 clones, less than 95% seen once. The CDR3 length is 16 residues. V lost 3 bases, J lost 11 bases, and 11 bases stayed unmatched. The germline V gene encodes CDR1 SGHAT and CDR2 FQNNGV. V gene TRBV11-2 combines with J gene TRBJ1-6; 9 positions agree with TRBD1. The sample consisted of unstimulated CD8+ T cells sorted from spleen or lymph node cells, taken before intestinal transplant. This clonotype originated in a human donor who received an intestinal transplant. The CDR3 DNA is TGTGCCAGCAGCTTCCCAAGGACAGGGGCTTTCGCACCCCTCCACTTT. Its translation is CASSFPRTGAFAPLHF.